This TCR beta chain was identified during a study of blood T cell repertoires in COVID-19. Across the study: COVID-19 samples collected from the United States, Italy and Spain covered acute and convalescent phases. From T cells, B-cell-depleted T cells, or PBMCs came the material, which was cDNA or gDNA.

This clone was seen more than once but under ten times. Authors' processing steps: Scientists estimated how many nucleated cells there were by amplifying reference gene primers. Sequencing was performed with immunoSEQ multiplex PCR; in TCRdb, only in-frame clones are kept and a portion is missing. V and J calls and clone size are copied from that table; D and trimming were computed from the DNA. The table includes just over 150,000 clones, approximately 88% detected once. Trimming removed 7 bases from V and 5 bases from J; junction bases left unmatched: 3. The CDR3 contains 12 residues. The germline CDR1 and CDR2 sequences are SEHNR and FQNEAQ (reference sequence). The age range of participants was about 18 to 95 years, with residence in fewer than 25 US areas.

The rearrangement links TRBV7-9 to TRBJ2-7; 9 nucleotides match TRBD1. This sequence was found in a woman in her forties or fifties who had recovered from COVID-19. Sequencing was done on a sample of PBMCs or T cells enriched from blood (not recorded which). The CDR3 DNA is TGTGCCAGCACCGGACAGGGGAACGAGCAGTACTTC. Translated: CASTGQGNEQYF.